These T cell receptor beta chains were read from a single sample in a study of OX40 agonist ivuxolimab in advanced cancers. Data came from immunoSEQ multiplex PCR; TCRdb stores just in-frame clones and leaves some out. The data hold around 140,000 clones, with roughly 91% observed a single time. The input for sequencing was CD4+ or CD8+ T cells sorted from blood, taken in a trial of the OX40 agonist ivuxolimab. The receptor set was obtained from an adult with an advanced solid tumor such as melanoma, head and neck, liver or kidney cancer. The CDR3 runs from the conserved cysteine through the conserved F or W. Fields, in order: V gene, D gene, CDR3 protein. The D gene is left open where the match is weak.

v_gene: TRBV11-2
d_gene: NA
CDR3aa: CASSLGATDLPYEQYF

v_gene: TRBV2
d_gene: NA
CDR3aa: CASRRRFNTEAFF

v_gene: TRBV13
d_gene: NA
CDR3aa: CASSSGVLNQPQHF

v_gene: TRBV27
d_gene: TRBD1
CDR3aa: CASSLQGASVEQFF

v_gene: TRBV7-9
d_gene: NA
CDR3aa: CASSLGSGYFEKLFF

v_gene: TRBV9
d_gene: NA
CDR3aa: CASSGDRLTSGNTIYF

v_gene: TRBV18
d_gene: NA
CDR3aa: CASSPSIQNSPLHF

v_gene: TRBV19
d_gene: NA
CDR3aa: CASSRGAILSGANVLTF

v_gene: TRBV30
d_gene: NA
CDR3aa: CAADGNTEAFF

v_gene: TRBV5-1
d_gene: NA
CDR3aa: CASSLGGSTLNTEAFF

v_gene: TRBV18
d_gene: NA
CDR3aa: CASSPPVTRRPHEQYF

v_gene: TRBV5-1
d_gene: TRBD2
CDR3aa: CASSSSLAGADTQYF

v_gene: TRBV6-4
d_gene: NA
CDR3aa: CASSQTAGANVLTF

v_gene: TRBV7-8
d_gene: TRBD1
CDR3aa: CASSLRGQLYYEQYF

v_gene: TRBV7-3
d_gene: NA
CDR3aa: CASSLDRGSWTDTQYF

v_gene: TRBV19
d_gene: TRBD1
CDR3aa: CASTVYQGQGNYGYTF

v_gene: TRBV6-5
d_gene: NA
CDR3aa: CASRGPVNTGELFF

v_gene: TRBV9
d_gene: TRBD2
CDR3aa: CASSGPRGGSNEQFF

v_gene: TRBV7-7
d_gene: NA
CDR3aa: CASSLAGVVGELFF

v_gene: TRBV27
d_gene: NA
CDR3aa: CASSLRGPRSGNTIYF

v_gene: TRBV7-2
d_gene: NA
CDR3aa: CASSTQGIYEQYF

v_gene: TRBV11-1
d_gene: TRBD2
CDR3aa: CASSPSGRGDTQYF

v_gene: TRBV4-3
d_gene: TRBD1
CDR3aa: CASSQEDGRTGRSGANVLTF

v_gene: TRBV2
d_gene: NA
CDR3aa: CASVDGTWNYGYTF

v_gene: TRBV4-2
d_gene: TRBD1
CDR3aa: CASSRETGARFNQPQHF

v_gene: TRBV5-1
d_gene: TRBD2
CDR3aa: CASSSSAGAYEQYF

v_gene: TRBV2
d_gene: NA
CDR3aa: CASSEVAVSYEQYF

v_gene: TRBV11-2
d_gene: TRBD1
CDR3aa: CASSLGQGGEQYF

v_gene: TRBV27
d_gene: NA
CDR3aa: CASSDMGGNQPQHF

v_gene: TRBV7-9
d_gene: NA
CDR3aa: CASSRDDYGYTF

v_gene: TRBV2
d_gene: NA
CDR3aa: CASSEPVGLLQYEQYF

v_gene: TRBV4-3
d_gene: NA
CDR3aa: CASSRLGTGELFF

v_gene: TRBV6-6
d_gene: NA
CDR3aa: CASSYSAREGYTF

v_gene: TRBV11-3
d_gene: TRBD2
CDR3aa: CASTRGGASDNEQFF

v_gene: TRBV5-1
d_gene: NA
CDR3aa: CASSLDGRSTDTQYF

v_gene: TRBV27
d_gene: TRBD1
CDR3aa: CASSLLNRGTHYEQYF

v_gene: TRBV27
d_gene: TRBD2
CDR3aa: CASRTSLAAIYEQYF

v_gene: TRBV7-2
d_gene: NA
CDR3aa: CASSSIGPQHF

v_gene: TRBV5-1
d_gene: NA
CDR3aa: CASSFRRGREQFF

v_gene: TRBV5-1
d_gene: NA
CDR3aa: CASSLAGVAGALDYGYTF